The TCR beta chain described here comes from a study of blood T cell repertoires in COVID-19. Study as a whole: The cDNA or gDNA used as material had been derived from T cells, B-cell-depleted T cells, or PBMCs.

This clone was seen a few times. After removal of 3 bases from V and 6 bases from J, the junction contained 12 bases not matched to a gene. This CDR3 comprises 16 residues. The germline gives CDR1 MNHNS, CDR2 SASEGT. TCRdb keeps only in-frame clones here, not all; method: immunoSEQ multiplex PCR. The sample includes over 250,000 clones, approximately 90% of them seen just once. The chain carries TRBV6-1 and TRBJ2-7; 9 bases agree with TRBD1. The origin of this receptor is a middle-aged man who had recovered from COVID-19. Sequenced sample: PBMCs or T cells enriched from blood (not recorded which). The chain's CDR3 is CASSDMDRGRFGEQYF. CDR3 bases: TGTGCCAGCAGTGATATGGACAGGGGTCGTTTTGGCGAGCAGTACTTC.